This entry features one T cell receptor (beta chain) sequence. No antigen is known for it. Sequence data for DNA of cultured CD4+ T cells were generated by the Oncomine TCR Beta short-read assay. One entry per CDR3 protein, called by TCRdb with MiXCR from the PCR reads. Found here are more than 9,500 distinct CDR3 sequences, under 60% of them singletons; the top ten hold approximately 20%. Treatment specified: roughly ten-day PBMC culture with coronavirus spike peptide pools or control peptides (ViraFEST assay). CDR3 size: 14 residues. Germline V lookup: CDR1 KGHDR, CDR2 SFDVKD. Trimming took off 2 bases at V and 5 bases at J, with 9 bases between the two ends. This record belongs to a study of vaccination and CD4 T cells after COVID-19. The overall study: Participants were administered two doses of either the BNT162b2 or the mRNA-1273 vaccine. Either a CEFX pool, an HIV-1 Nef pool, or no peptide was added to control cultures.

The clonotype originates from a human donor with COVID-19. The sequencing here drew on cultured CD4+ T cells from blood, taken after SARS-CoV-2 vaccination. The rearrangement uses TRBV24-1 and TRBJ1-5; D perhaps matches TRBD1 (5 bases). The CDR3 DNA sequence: TGTGCCACCAGTGATTCGGGACTTTATCAGCCCCAGCATTTT. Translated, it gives CATSDSGLYQPQHF.